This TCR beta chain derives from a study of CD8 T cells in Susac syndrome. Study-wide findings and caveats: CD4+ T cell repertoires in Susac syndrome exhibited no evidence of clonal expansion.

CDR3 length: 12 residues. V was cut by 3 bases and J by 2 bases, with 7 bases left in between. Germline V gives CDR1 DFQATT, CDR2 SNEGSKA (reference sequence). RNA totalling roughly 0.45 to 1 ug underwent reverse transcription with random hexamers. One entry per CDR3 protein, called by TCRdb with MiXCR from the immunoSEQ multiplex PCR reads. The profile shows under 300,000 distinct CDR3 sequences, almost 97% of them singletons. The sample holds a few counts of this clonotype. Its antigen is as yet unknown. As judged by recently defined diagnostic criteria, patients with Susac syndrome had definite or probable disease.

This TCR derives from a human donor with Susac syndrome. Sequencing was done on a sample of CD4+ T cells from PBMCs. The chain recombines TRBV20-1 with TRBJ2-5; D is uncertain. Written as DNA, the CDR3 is TGCAGTGCTAGTCCTACACAAGAGACCCAGTACTTC. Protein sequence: CSASPTQETQYF.